These 14 T cell receptor beta chains were sequenced from one sample in a study of T cell repertoires in ileal Crohn's disease. Indicated time point: neoterminal ileum biopsy at postoperative endoscopy, about 6 months after surgery. Clones were read by immunoSEQ multiplex PCR, and TCRdb kept only the in-frame ones, dropping some. Of approximately 7,400 clones in the sample, 70% to 75% were seen once. The sample was ileal tissue. The receptors were sampled from an adult with Crohn's disease.

The chain carries TRBV10-3 and TRBJ2-5; the match to TRBD2 covers 13 bases. The CDR3 runs 16 residues. The V segment lost 4 bases and the J segment 7 bases; nucleotides outside the gene matches: 9. Germline V CDR1 and CDR2: ENHRY, SYGVKD. CDR3 DNA sequence: TGTGCCATCAGTGCCACTAGCGGGGGGGCCGGTGGGACCCAGTACTTC. The encoded protein is CAISATSGGAGGTQYF.

V is TRBV4-1 and J is TRBJ1-2; 7 nucleotides align to TRBD1. Germline trimming cut 1 base from V and 8 bases from J; bases unmatched to any gene: 10. The CDR3 contains 15 residues. Looked up from germline, CDR1 is MGHRA and CDR2 is YSYEKL. The CDR3 DNA reads TGCGCCAGCAGCCAAGTCCACAGGGGAACGGGAGGCTACACCTTC. Translating gives CASSQVHRGTGGYTF.

J is TRBJ1-1 and V is TRBV11-2, with 9 nucleotides matching TRBD1. V lost 6 bases to trimming and J lost 0 bases; unmatched junction nucleotides: 8. The CDR3 consists of 16 residues. Germline V gene lookup returns CDR1 SGHAT and CDR2 FQNNGV. The CDR3 nucleotides read TGTGCCAGCAGTATACAGGGGGCAGGTATGAACACTGAAGCTTTCTTT. As protein: CASSIQGAGMNTEAFF.

V usage is TRBV28 and J usage is TRBJ1-4; D unclear. Trimming took off 8 bases at V and 7 bases at J, with 14 bases between the two ends. Germline loops: CDR1 MDHEN, CDR2 SYDVKM. The CDR3 runs to 13 residues. The CDR3 DNA reads TGTGCCAGCGAGGGAGTGGTATCTGAAAAACTGTTTTTT. Its protein product is CASEGVVSEKLFF.

The chain uses TRBV11-3 and TRBJ2-7; 9 nucleotides agree with TRBD1. The CDR3 is 15 amino acids. The junction had 9 bases not matched to a gene; V was cut back by 4 bases and J by 5 bases. Germline CDR1 and CDR2: SGHNT and YENEEA. In nucleotides, the CDR3 is TGTGCCAGCAGCTACGGGACAGGGCCCGACCACGAGCAGTACTTC. Protein: CASSYGTGPDHEQYF.

The genes are TRBV6-4 and TRBJ2-3; TRBD2 agrees at 12 bases. CDR1 is MRHNA and CDR2 is SNTAGT in the germline V gene. V trimming: 6 bases; J trimming: 0 bases; junction bases outside the gene matches: 4. This CDR3 is 16 amino acids long. The DNA for the CDR3 is TGTGCCAGCAGCCAACTAGCGGGGGGTAGCACAGATACGCAGTATTTT. This codes for CASSQLAGGSTDTQYF.

The rearrangement uses TRBV5-4 and TRBJ2-5; no firm D call. This CDR3 is 14 amino acids long. The V end lost 0 bases, the J end lost 3 bases, and 9 bases lay between the germline ends. CDR1 is SGHNT and CDR2 is YYREEE in the germline V gene (reference sequence). In nucleotides, the CDR3 is TGTGCCAGCAGCTTGGGGGTAGCCGAAGAGACCCAGTACTTC. It yields the protein CASSLGVAEETQYF.

This chain joins TRBV19 and TRBJ1-4, with TRBD1 matching over 7 bases. The CDR3 is made up of 15 amino acids. Germline CDR1 is LNHDA and CDR2 is SQIVND (reference sequence). V was pared by 3 bases and J by 10 bases, with 11 bases of the junction left unmatched. CDR3 amino acids: CASSIGQDGGAKLFF. CDR3 bases: TGTGCCAGTAGTATTGGACAGGACGGAGGTGCAAAACTGTTTTTT.

The V call is TRBV5-8, the J call TRBJ2-5; TRBD2 matches at 7 bases. Germline CDR1 and CDR2: SGHTS and YDEGEE. The CDR3 length is 15 residues. Trimming cost V 2 bases and J 5 bases; bases outside gene matches: 9. The CDR3 loop reads CASSFKRGGEETQYF. The CDR3 nucleotides read TGTGCCAGCAGCTTCAAGCGGGGAGGGGAGGAGACCCAGTACTTC.

The chain recombines TRBV6-5 with TRBJ2-1; 8 bases are shared with TRBD1. Germline lookup yields CDR1 MNHEY and CDR2 SVGAGI. CDR3 size: 15 residues. The V gene end was trimmed by 9 bases and the J gene end by 4 bases; junction bases not matched to a gene: 11. CDR3 DNA: TGTGCCAGTTCCCGGACAGGGACGGGATACAATGAGCAGTTCTTC. This gives the protein CASSRTGTGYNEQFF.

The chain carries TRBV4-2 and TRBJ1-2; no definite D call. CDR3 size: 16 residues. Germline V gene data show CDR1 as LGHNA and CDR2 as YNFKEQ. Deletions cut 1 base from V and 2 bases from J, with 14 bases between. CDR3 DNA: TGTGCCAGCAGCCAAGTTAGAACGGTGACAAACTATGGCTACACCTTC. Translation gives CASSQVRTVTNYGYTF.

This chain links TRBV28 with TRBJ1-1; weak D call: TRBD1 (5 bases). Germline V CDR1 and CDR2: MDHEN, SYDVKM. The CDR3 length is 16 residues. The V end lost 3 bases, the J end lost 2 bases, and 16 bases lay between the germline ends. The CDR3 loop is CASSLGLTGENTEAFF. CDR3 DNA: TGTGCCAGCAGTTTGGGTCTCACGGGGGAAAACACTGAAGCTTTCTTT.

The CDR3 DNA sequence: TGCGCCAGCAGCACAGGGGCTAACTATGGCTACACCTTC. Protein sequence: CASSTGANYGYTF. V gene TRBV5-1 combines with J gene TRBJ1-2; 7 nucleotides agree with TRBD1. Per the germline V gene, CDR1 is SGHRS and CDR2 is YFSETQ. The CDR3 spans 13 residues. J lost 0 bases, V lost 4 bases, and 0 bases had no gene match.

Relative to its sample, this clone is medium-sized. The chain combines TRBV5-4 with TRBJ1-1; D gene unclear. The CDR3 loop spans 12 amino acids. Between the trimmed V and J ends, which lost 0 bases and 4 bases, there was a span of 4 bases. Germline V gene sequence: CDR1 SGHNT, CDR2 YYREEE (reference sequence). CDR3 in amino acids: CASSLEATEAFF. The DNA for the CDR3 is TGTGCCAGCAGCTTGGAAGCCACTGAAGCTTTCTTT.